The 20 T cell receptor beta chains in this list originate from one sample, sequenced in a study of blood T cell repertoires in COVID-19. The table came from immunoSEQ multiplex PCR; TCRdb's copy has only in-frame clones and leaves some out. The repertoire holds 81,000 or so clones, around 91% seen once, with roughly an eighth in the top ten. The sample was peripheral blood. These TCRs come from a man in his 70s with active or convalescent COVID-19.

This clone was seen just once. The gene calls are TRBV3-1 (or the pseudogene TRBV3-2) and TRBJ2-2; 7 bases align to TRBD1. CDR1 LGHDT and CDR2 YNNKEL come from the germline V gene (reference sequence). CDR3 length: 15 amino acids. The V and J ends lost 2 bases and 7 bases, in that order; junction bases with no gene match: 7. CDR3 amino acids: CASSQKGARIGELFF. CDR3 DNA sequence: TGTGCCAGCAGCCAAAAGGGGGCGAGAATCGGGGAGCTGTTTTTT.

DNA of the CDR3: TGTGCCAGCAGCTTAGTTGACAGAGAAAATAACAATGAGCAGTTCTTC. This translates into CASSLVDRENNNEQFF. The J gene is TRBJ2-1, the V gene TRBV7-8, with D possibly being TRBD1 (5 bases). Germline V CDR1 and CDR2: SGHVS, FQNEAQ. V lost 1 base, J lost 5 bases, and 15 bases lay in between. The CDR3 loop spans 16 amino acids. The variable domain in full, with the rest retrieved from reference TRBV7-8 and TRBJ2-1, is GAGVSQSPRYKVAKRGQDVALRCDPISGHVSLFWYQQALGQGPEFLTYFQNEAQLDKSGLPSDRFFAERPEGSVSTLKIQRTQQEDSAVYLCASSLVDRENNNEQFFGPGTRLTVL.

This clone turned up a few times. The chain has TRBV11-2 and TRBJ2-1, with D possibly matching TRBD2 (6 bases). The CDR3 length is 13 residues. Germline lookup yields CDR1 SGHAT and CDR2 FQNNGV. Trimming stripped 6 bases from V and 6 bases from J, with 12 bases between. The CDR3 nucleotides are TGTGCCAGCAGTTTGGGGGACTTCAATGAGCAGTTCTTC. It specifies CASSLGDFNEQFF.

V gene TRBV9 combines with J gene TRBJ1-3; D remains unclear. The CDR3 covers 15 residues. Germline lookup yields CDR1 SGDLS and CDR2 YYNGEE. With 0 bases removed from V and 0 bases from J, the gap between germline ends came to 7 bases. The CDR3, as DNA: TGTGCCAGCAGCGTAGTTGGCAGCTCTGGAAACACCATATATTTT. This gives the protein CASSVVGSSGNTIYF.

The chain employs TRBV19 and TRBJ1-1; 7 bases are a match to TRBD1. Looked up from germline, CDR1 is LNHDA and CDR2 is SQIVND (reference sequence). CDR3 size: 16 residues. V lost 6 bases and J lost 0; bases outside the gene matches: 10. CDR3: CASSRPGTVLNTEAFF. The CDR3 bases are TGTGCCAGTAGCCGTCCCGGGACAGTTCTGAACACTGAAGCTTTCTTT.

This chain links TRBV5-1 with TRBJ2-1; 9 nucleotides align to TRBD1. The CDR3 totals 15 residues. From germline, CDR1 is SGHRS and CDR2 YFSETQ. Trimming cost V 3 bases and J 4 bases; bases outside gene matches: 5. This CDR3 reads CASSSTGGMYNEQFF. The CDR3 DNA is TGCGCCAGCAGCTCGACAGGGGGGATGTACAATGAGCAGTTCTTC.

The CDR3 nucleotides read TGTGCCACCAGCCAGCCCCAGACAGGAAACACTGAAGCTTTCTTT. This sequence encodes CATSQPQTGNTEAFF. The chain recombines TRBV15 with TRBJ1-1, with a weak D call TRBD1 (6 bases). Trimming took off 5 bases at V and 2 bases at J, with 15 bases between the two ends. This CDR3 contains 15 residues. Per germline, CDR1 LNHNV and CDR2 YYDKDF (reference sequence).

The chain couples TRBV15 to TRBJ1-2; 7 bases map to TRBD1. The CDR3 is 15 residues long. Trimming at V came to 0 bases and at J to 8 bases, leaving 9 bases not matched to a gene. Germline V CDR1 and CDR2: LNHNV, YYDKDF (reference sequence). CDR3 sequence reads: CATSRDVTGEGGYTF. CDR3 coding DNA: TGTGCCACCAGCAGAGACGTTACAGGGGAAGGAGGCTACACCTTC.

The DNA of the CDR3 is TGCGCCAGCAGCCAACGCGCCTCCGGGACAGGGGCAGATACGCAGTATTTT. Protein sequence: CASSQRASGTGADTQYF. The rearrangement uses TRBV4-3 and TRBJ2-3; 10 bases map to TRBD1. The CDR3 consists of 17 residues. Germline loops: CDR1 LGHNA, CDR2 YSLEER. V lost 2 bases and J lost 4; bases outside the gene matches: 9.

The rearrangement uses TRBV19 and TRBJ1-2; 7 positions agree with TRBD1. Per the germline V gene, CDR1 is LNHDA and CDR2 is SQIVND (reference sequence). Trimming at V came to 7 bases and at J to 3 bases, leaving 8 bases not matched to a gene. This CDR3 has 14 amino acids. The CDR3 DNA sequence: TGTGCCAGTAAAAAGGGACAGAAAGACTATGGCTACACCTTC. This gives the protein CASKKGQKDYGYTF.

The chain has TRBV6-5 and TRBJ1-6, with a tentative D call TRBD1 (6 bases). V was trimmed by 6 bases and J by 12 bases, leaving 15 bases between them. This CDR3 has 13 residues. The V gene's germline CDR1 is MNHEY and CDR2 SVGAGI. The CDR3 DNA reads TGTGCCAGCAGGGGCCGGACAGTTAAACCCCTCCACTTT. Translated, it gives CASRGRTVKPLHF.

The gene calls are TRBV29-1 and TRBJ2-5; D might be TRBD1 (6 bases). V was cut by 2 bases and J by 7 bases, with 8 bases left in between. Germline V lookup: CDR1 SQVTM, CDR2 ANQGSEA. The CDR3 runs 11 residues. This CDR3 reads CSVELGGTQYF. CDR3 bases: TGCAGCGTTGAATTAGGGGGGACCCAGTACTTC.

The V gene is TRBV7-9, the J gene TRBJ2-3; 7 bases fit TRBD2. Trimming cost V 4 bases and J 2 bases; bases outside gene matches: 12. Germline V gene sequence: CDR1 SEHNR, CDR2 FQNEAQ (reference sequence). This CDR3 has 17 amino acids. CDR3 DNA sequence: TGTGCCAGCAGCTCCGGTTTCGCTAGCGGCACCACAGATACGCAGTATTTT. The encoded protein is CASSSGFASGTTDTQYF.

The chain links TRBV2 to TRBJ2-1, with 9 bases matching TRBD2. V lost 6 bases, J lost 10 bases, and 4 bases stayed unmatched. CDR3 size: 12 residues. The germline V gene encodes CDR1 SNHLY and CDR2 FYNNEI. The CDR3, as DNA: TGTGCCAGCAGCCCTAGCGGGGCGGAGCAGTTCTTC. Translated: CASSPSGAEQFF.

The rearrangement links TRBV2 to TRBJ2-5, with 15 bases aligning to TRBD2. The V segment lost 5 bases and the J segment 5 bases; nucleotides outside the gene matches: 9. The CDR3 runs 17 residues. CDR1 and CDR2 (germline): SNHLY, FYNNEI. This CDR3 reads CASSPWTSGGAGETQYF. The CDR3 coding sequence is TGTGCCAGCAGTCCCTGGACTAGCGGGGGGGCCGGGGAGACCCAGTACTTC.

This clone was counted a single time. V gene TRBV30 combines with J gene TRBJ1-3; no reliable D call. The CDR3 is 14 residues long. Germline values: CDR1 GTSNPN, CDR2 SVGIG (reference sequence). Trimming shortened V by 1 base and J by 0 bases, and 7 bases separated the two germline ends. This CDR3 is CAWSAHSSGNTIYF. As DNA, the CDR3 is TGTGCCTGGAGTGCACACAGCTCTGGAAACACCATATATTTT.

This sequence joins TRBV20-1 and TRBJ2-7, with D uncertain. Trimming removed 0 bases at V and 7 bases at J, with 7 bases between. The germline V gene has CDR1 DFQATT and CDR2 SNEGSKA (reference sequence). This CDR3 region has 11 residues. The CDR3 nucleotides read TGCAGTGCTAGAGATCTCCCTGAGCAGTACTTC. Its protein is CSARDLPEQYF.

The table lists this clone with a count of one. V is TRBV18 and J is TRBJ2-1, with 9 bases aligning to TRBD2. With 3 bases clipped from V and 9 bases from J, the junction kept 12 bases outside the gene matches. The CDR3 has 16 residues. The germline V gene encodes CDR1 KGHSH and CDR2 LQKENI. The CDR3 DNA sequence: TGTGCCAGCTCACCCGAGTACGGCGGGGGGGTGAGTGAGCAGTTCTTC. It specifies CASSPEYGGGVSEQFF.

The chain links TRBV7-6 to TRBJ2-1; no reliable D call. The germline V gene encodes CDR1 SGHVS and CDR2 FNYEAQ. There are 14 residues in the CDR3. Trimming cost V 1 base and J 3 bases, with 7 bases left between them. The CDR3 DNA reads TGTGCCAGCAGCTTAGACAGAAACTACAATGAGCAGTTCTTC. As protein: CASSLDRNYNEQFF.

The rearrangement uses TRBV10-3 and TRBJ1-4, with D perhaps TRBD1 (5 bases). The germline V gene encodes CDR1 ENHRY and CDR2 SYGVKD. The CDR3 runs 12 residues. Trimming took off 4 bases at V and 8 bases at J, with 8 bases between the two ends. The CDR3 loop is CAISGGGEKLFF. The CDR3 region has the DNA TGTGCCATCAGTGGTGGGGGGGAAAAACTGTTTTTT.